This T cell receptor (beta chain) was documented in a study of cytomegalovirus exposure and HLA in healthy donors. Germline CDR1 is SEHNR and CDR2 is FQNEAQ (reference sequence). V lost 5 bases to trimming and J lost 5 bases, with 19 bases between them. This CDR3 comprises 15 residues. The data were produced by immunoSEQ multiplex PCR, yet TCRdb's version contains in-frame clones alone and is incomplete. The table has 300,000 to 400,000 clones, around 90% seen once; the top ten hold around 0.88%. Details on this clone: No antigen is known for it.

Study-wide results and caveats: Generally TCR sequences proved uncommon, though certain public TCRs appeared in numerous donors. TCR beta chains numbering more than 150 were designated cytomegalovirus-associated.

The chain is built from TRBV7-9 and TRBJ2-7; tentative D call: TRBD2 (6 bases). The sequence derives from a man younger than 40 in good health and CMV-seronegative. Material for sequencing was PBMCs. The DNA of the CDR3 is TGTGCCAGCAGCCTCGGGACTGCTCTCGGACACGAGCAGTACTTC. It codes for CASSLGTALGHEQYF.